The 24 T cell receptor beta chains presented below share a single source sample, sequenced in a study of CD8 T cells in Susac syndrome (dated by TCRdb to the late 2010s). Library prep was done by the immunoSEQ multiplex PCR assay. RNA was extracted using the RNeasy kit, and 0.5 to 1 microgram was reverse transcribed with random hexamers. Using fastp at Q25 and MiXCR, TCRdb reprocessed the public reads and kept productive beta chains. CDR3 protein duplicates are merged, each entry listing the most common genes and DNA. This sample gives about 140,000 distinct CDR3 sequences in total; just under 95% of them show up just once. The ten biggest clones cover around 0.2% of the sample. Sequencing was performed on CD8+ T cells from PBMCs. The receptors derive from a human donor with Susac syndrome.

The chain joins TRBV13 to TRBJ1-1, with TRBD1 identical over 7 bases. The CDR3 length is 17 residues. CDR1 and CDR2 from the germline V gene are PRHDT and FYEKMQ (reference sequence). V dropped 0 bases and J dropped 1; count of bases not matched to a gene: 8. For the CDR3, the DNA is TGTGCCAGCAGCTTAGGCGAGGGGGCGGGGGAGAACACTGAAGCTTTCTTT. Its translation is CASSLGEGAGENTEAFF.

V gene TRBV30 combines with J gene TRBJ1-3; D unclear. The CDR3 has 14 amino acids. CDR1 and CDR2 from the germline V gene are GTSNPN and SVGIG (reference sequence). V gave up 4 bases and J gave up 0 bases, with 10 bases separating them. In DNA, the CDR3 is TGTGCCTGGATGCCGGGGAGCTCTGGAAACACCATATATTTT. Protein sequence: CAWMPGSSGNTIYF. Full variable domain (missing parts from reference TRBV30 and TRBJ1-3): SQTIHQWPATLVQPVGSPLSLECTVEGTSNPNLYWYRQAAGRGLQLLFYSVGIGQISSEVPQNLSASRPQDRQFILSSKKLLLSDSGFYLCAWMPGSSGNTIYFGEGSWLTVV.

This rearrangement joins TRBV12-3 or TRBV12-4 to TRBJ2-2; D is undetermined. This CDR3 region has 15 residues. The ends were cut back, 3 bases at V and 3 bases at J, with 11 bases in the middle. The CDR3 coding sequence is TGTGCCAGCAGTTTGGTCTCCGCGGACACCGGGGAGCTGTTTTTT. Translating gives CASSLVSADTGELFF.

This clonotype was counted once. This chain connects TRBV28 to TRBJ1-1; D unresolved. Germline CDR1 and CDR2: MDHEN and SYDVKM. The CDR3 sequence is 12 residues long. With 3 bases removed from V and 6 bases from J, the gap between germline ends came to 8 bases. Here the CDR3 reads CASSFGWAEAFF. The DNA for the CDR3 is TGTGCCAGCAGTTTCGGTTGGGCTGAAGCTTTCTTT. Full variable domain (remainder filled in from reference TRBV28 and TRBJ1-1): DVKVTQSSRYLVKRTGEKVFLECVQDMDHENMFWYRQDPGLGLRLIYFSYDVKMKEKGDIPEGYSVSREKKERFSLILESASTNQTSMYLCASSFGWAEAFFGQGTRLTVV.

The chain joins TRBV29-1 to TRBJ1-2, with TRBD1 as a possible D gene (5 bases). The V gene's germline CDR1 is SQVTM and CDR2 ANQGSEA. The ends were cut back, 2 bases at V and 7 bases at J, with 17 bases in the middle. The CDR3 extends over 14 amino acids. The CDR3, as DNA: TGCAGCGTTGAATTGCCCGCCCAGGGAGGTGGCTACACCTTC. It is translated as CSVELPAQGGGYTF.

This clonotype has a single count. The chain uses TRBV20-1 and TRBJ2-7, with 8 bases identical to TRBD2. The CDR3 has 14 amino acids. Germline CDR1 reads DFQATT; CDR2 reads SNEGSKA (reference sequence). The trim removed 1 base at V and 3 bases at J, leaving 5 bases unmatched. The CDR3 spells CSARAKAGVYEQYF. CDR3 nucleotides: TGCAGTGCTAGAGCCAAAGCGGGAGTCTACGAGCAGTACTTC.

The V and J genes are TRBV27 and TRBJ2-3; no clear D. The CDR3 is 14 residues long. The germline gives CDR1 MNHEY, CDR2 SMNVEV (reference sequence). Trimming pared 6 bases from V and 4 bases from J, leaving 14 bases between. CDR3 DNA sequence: TGTGCCAGCAGCCCGCCCGGGCCCCCAGATACGCAGTATTTT. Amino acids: CASSPPGPPDTQYF.

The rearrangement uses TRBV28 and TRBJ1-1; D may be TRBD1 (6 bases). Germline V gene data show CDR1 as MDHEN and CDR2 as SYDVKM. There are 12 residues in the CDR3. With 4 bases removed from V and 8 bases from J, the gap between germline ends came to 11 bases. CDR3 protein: CASSYPTGEAFF. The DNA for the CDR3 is TGTGCCAGCAGTTACCCAACAGGGGAAGCTTTCTTT. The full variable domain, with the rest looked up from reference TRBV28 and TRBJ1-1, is DVKVTQSSRYLVKRTGEKVFLECVQDMDHENMFWYRQDPGLGLRLIYFSYDVKMKEKGDIPEGYSVSREKKERFSLILESASTNQTSMYLCASSYPTGEAFFGQGTRLTVV.

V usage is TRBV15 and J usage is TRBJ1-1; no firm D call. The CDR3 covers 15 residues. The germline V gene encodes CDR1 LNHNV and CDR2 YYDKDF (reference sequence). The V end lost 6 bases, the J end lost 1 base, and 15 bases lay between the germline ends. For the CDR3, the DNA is TGTGCCACCAGGCACCACAGAGTGGAGAACACTGAAGCTTTCTTT. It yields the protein CATRHHRVENTEAFF.

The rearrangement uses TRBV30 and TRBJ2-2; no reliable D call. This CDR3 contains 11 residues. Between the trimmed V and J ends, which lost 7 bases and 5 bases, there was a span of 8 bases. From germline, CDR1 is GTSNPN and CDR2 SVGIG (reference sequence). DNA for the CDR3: TGTGCCTCGGACCCGACCGGGGAGCTGTTTTTT. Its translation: CASDPTGELFF. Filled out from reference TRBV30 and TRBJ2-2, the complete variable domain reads SQTIHQWPATLVQPVGSPLSLECTVEGTSNPNLYWYRQAAGRGLQLLFYSVGIGQISSEVPQNLSASRPQDRQFILSSKKLLLSDSGFYLCASDPTGELFFGEGSRLTVL.

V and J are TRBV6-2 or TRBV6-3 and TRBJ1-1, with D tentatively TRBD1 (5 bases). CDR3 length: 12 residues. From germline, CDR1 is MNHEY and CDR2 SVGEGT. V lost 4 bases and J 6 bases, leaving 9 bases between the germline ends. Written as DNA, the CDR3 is TGTGCCAGCAGTTCCGACAGACCTGAAGCTTTCTTT. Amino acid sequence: CASSSDRPEAFF.

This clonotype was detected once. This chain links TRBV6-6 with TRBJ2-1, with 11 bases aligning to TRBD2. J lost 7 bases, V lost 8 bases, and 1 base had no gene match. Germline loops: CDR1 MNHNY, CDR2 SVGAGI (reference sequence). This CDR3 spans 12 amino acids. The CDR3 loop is CASGTSGNEQFF. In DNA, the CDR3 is TGTGCCAGCGGGACTAGCGGTAATGAGCAGTTCTTC.

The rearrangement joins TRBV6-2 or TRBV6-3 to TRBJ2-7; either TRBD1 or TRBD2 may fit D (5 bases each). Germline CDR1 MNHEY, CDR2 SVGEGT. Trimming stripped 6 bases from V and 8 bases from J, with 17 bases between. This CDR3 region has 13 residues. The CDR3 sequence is CASSPPERGQQYF. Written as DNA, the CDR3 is TGTGCCAGCAGCCCTCCGGAGAGGGGACAGCAGTACTTC.

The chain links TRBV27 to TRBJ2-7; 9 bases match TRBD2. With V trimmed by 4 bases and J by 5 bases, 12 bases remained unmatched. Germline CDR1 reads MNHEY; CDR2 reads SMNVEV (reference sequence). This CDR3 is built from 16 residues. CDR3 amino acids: CASSSLAGVSRDEQYF. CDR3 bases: TGTGCCAGCAGTTCCTTAGCGGGAGTCTCCCGTGACGAGCAGTACTTC.

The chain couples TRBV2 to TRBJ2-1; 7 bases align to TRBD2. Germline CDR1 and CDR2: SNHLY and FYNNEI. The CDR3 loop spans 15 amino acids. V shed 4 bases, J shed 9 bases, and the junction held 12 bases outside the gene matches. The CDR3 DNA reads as TGTGCCAGCAGTGGGGAGGGCTGGCGGCGACCTGAGCAGTTCTTC. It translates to CASSGEGWRRPEQFF. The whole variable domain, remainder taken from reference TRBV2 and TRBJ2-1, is EPEVTQTPSHQVTQMGQEVILRCVPISNHLYFYWYRQILGQKVEFLVSFYNNEISEKSEIFDDQFSVERPDGSNFTLKIRSTKLEDSAMYFCASSGEGWRRPEQFFGPGTRLTVL.

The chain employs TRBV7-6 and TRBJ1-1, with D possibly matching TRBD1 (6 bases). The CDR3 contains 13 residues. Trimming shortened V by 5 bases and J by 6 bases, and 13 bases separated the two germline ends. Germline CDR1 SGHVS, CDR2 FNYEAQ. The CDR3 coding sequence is TGTGCCAGCAGCACTACAGGGTCCCCTGAAGCTTTCTTT. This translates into CASSTTGSPEAFF.

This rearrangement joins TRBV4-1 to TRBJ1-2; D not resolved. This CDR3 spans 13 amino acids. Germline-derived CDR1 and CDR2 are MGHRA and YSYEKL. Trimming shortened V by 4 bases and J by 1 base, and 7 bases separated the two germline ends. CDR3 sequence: CASSLTDNYGYTF. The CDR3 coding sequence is TGCGCCAGCAGCCTAACAGATAACTATGGCTACACCTTC.

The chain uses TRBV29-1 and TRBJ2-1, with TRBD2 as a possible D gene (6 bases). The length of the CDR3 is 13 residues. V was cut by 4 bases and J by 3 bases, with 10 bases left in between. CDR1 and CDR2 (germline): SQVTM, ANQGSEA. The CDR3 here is CSVARGDYNEQFF. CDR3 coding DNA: TGCAGCGTTGCCCGCGGGGACTACAATGAGCAGTTCTTC.

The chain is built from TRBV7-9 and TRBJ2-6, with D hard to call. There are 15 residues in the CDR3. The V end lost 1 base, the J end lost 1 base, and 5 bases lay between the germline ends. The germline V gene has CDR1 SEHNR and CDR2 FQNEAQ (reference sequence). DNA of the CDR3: TGTGCCAGCAGCTTAGATAGTTCTGGGGCCAACGTCCTGACTTTC. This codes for CASSLDSSGANVLTF.

This chain's CDR3 is CASSLGSGRATEQYF. The CDR3 DNA reads as TGTGCCAGCAGCTTAGGAAGCGGGAGGGCCACCGAGCAGTACTTC. The chain employs TRBV13 and TRBJ2-7, with 10 nucleotides matching TRBD2. Per the germline V gene, CDR1 is PRHDT and CDR2 is FYEKMQ (reference sequence). This CDR3 has 15 amino acids. The V segment lost 0 bases and the J segment 6 bases; nucleotides outside the gene matches: 5.

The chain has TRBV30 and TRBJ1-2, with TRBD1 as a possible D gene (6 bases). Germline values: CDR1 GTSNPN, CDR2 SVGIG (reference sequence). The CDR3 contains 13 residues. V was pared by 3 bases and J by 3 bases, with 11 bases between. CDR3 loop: CAWRLQGDYGYTF. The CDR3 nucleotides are TGTGCCTGGAGATTACAGGGCGACTATGGCTACACCTTC.

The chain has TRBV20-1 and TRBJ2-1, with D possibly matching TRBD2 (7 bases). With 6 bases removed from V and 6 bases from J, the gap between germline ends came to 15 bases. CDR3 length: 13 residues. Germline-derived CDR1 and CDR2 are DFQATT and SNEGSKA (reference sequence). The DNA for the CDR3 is TGCAGTGCCGGGGAGGGGGGAGGCAATGAGCAGTTCTTC. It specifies CSAGEGGGNEQFF.

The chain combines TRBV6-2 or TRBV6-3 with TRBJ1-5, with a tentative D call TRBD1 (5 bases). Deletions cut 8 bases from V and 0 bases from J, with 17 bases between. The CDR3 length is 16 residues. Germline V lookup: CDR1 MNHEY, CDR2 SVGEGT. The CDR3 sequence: CASRLPGPGSNQPQHF. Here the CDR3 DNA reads TGTGCCAGCCGCCTGCCGGGACCTGGTAGCAATCAGCCCCAGCATTTT.

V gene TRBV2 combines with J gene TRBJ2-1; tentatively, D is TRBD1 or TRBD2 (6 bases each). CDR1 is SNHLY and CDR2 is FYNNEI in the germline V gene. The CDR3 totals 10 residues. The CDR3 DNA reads TGTGCAGGGGGAGGCAATGAGCAGTTCTTC. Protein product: CAGGGNEQFF.